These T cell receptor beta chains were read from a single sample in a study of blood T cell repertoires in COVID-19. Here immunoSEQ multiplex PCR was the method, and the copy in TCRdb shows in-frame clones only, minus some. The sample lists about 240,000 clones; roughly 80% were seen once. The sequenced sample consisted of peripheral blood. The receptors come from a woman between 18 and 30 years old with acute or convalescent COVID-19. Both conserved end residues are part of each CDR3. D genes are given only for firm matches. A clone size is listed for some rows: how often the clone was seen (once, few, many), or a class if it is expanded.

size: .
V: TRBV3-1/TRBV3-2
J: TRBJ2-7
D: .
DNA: TGTGCCAGCAGCCAAGGTAACGCCGGTAACGAGCAGTACTTC
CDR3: CASSQGNAGNEQYF

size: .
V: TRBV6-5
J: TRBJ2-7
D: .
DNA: TGTGCCAGCAGTAGAGGAAGCTCCTACGAGCAGTACTTC
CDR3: CASSRGSSYEQYF

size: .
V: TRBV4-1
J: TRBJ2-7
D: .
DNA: TGCGCCAGCAGCCAAGGCAGGACCTACGAGCAGTACTTC
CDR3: CASSQGRTYEQYF

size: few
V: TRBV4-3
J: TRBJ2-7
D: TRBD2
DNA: TGCGCCAGCAGCCTTGGACTAGCGCAACCCTACGAGCAGTACTTC
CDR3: CASSLGLAQPYEQYF

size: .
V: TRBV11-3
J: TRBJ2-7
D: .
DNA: TGTGCCAGCAGCCCAGGGGACGGATACTACGAGCAGTACTTC
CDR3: CASSPGDGYYEQYF

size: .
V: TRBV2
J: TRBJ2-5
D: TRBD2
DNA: TGTGCCAGCAGTCACCCGACTAGCGGGGGGGAAGAGACCCAGTACTTC
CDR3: CASSHPTSGGEETQYF

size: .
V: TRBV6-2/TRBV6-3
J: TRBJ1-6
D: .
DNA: TGTGCCAGCAGTCGTATTTATCACGCCAGGGTTGGTAATTCACCCCTCCACTTT
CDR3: CASSRIYHARVGNSPLHF

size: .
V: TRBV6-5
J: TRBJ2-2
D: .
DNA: TGTGCCAGCAACCCGGGACAACTCGCGGCGGGGCTGTTTTTT
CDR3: CASNPGQLAAGLFF

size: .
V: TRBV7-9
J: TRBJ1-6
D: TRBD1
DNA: TGTGCCAGCAGCTTAACGAGGACAGGGACCTATAATTCACCCCTCCACTTT
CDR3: CASSLTRTGTYNSPLHF

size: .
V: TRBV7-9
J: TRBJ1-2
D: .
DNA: TGTGCCAGCAGCTTTGAGGACTCGGATGGCTACACCTTC
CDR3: CASSFEDSDGYTF

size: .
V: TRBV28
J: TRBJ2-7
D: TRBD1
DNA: TGTGCCAGCATAGGTGCCCCGGGACAGAGCGACTACGAGCAGTACTTC
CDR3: CASIGAPGQSDYEQYF

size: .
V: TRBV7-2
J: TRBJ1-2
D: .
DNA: TGTGCCAGCAGCTTAGACAGGTCCTATGGCTACACCTTC
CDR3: CASSLDRSYGYTF

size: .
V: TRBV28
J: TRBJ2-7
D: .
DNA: TGTGCCAGCAGTTTTTTGGTAGACTCCAGTTACGAGCAGTACTTC
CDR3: CASSFLVDSSYEQYF

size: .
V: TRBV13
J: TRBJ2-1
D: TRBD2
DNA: TGTGCCAGCAGCTTCCGGACTAGCGGGAGATACAATGAGCAGTTCTTC
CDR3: CASSFRTSGRYNEQFF

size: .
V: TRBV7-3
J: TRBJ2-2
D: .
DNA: TGTGCCAGCAGCCGGACCGGGACACAGAACACCGGGGAGCTGTTTTTT
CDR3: CASSRTGTQNTGELFF

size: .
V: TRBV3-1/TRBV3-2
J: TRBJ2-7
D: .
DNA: TGTGCCAGCAGTCAGGGTTACGAGCAGTACTTC
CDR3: CASSQGYEQYF

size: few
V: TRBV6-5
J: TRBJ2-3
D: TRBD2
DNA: TGTGCCAGCGGAAATAGCGGGGCGGGGGATACGCAGTATTTT
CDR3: CASGNSGAGDTQYF

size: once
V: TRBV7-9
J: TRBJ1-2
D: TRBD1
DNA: TGTGCCAGCAGCTTAGCCGGGACAGTCTATGGCTACACCTTC
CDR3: CASSLAGTVYGYTF

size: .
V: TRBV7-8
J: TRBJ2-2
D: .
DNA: TGTGCCAGCAGCTTAGTTACAGGACGGTCAGGCACCGGGGAGCTGTTTTTT
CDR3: CASSLVTGRSGTGELFF

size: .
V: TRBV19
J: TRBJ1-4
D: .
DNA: TGTGCCAGTAGTATAGTAGGGGGTGAAAAACTGTTTTTT
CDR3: CASSIVGGEKLFF

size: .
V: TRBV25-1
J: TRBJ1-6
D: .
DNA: TGTGCCAGCAGTGAAGGGCACTTGAGCTCCTATAATTCACCCCTCCACTTT
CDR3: CASSEGHLSSYNSPLHF

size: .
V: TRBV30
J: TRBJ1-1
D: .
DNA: TGTGCCTGGAGTCCTTTGGGGACTATGAACACTGAAGCTTTCTTT
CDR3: CAWSPLGTMNTEAFF